These 30 T cell receptor beta chains originate from one sample sequenced in a study of technical replicates of blood from several donors. Clones were read by immunoSEQ multiplex PCR, and TCRdb kept only the in-frame ones, dropping some. There are 40,000 to 65,000 clones in the sample; more than 70% occur only once, and 5.6% lies in the top ten. Sequences were obtained from PBMCs. These receptors were collected from a human donor in good health. Some clones in this sample may be carry-over from other donors' samples.

V usage is TRBV2 and J usage is TRBJ2-2; TRBD1 matches at 7 bases. The CDR3 is 15 amino acids. From germline, CDR1 is SNHLY and CDR2 FYNNEI. Losses at the gene ends were 6 bases for V and 5 bases for J; bases not matched to a gene: 9. The CDR3 here is CASRNAGGRTGELFF. DNA of the CDR3: TGTGCCAGCAGAAACGCAGGGGGAAGAACCGGGGAGCTGTTTTTT.

The V gene is TRBV5-6, the J gene TRBJ1-1; D is undetermined. This CDR3 is 14 amino acids long. V was shortened by 4 bases and J by 4 bases, with 14 bases between the two germline ends. Germline CDR1 and CDR2: SGHDT and YYEEEE. The CDR3 nucleotides read TGTGCCAGCAGCCCCAGGCGGAGGGCCACTGAAGCTTTCTTT. Translation: CASSPRRRATEAFF.

V is TRBV6-5 and J is TRBJ1-1, with 8 bases fitting TRBD1. Per germline, CDR1 MNHEY and CDR2 SVGAGI. The CDR3 is 15 residues long. The V gene end was trimmed by 4 bases and the J gene end by 2 bases; junction bases not matched to a gene: 6. In nucleotides, the CDR3 is TGTGCCAGCAGTTCGATCAGGGGGCTTAACACTGAAGCTTTCTTT. It encodes CASSSIRGLNTEAFF.

The J gene is TRBJ1-2, the V gene TRBV7-2, with D tentatively TRBD1 (6 bases). The CDR3 is 12 amino acids. CDR1 is SGHTA, CDR2 FQGNSA, per germline. Trimming took off 2 bases at V and 8 bases at J, with 9 bases between the two ends. CDR3 sequence: CASSLSGVGYTF. In DNA, the CDR3 is TGTGCCAGCAGCTTATCAGGGGTCGGCTACACCTTC. Together with reference TRBV7-2 and TRBJ1-2, the CDR3 gives the full variable domain: GAGVSQSPSNKVTEKGKDVELRCDPISGHTALYWYRQSLGQGLEFLIYFQGNSAPDKSGLPSDRFSAERTGGSVSTLTIQRTQQEDSAVYLCASSLSGVGYTFGSGTRLTVV.

The V and J genes are TRBV5-8 and TRBJ2-1; the match to TRBD2 covers 10 bases. Germline V gene sequence: CDR1 SGHTS, CDR2 YDEGEE. J lost 6 bases, V lost 4 bases, and 7 bases had no gene match. CDR3 length: 15 amino acids. CDR3 amino acids: CASSPEGLAANEQFF. CDR3 in DNA: TGTGCCAGCAGCCCCGAAGGACTAGCGGCCAATGAGCAGTTCTTC.

The CDR3 nucleotides are TGTGCCAGCAGCGTAGGGCTAGCGGGAGGCGCTGAGCAGTTCTTC. Amino acid sequence: CASSVGLAGGAEQFF. The chain recombines TRBV9 with TRBJ2-1; 11 bases fit TRBD2. This CDR3 is built from 15 residues. Germline CDR1 is SGDLS and CDR2 is YYNGEE. Losses at the gene ends were 0 bases for V and 9 bases for J; bases not matched to a gene: 5.

J is TRBJ1-1 and V is TRBV9; TRBD1 agrees at 8 bases. CDR3 length equals 13 residues. Germline CDR1 is SGDLS and CDR2 is YYNGEE. Losses at the gene ends were 4 bases for V and 10 bases for J; bases not matched to a gene: 9. CDR3 protein: CASSTQQGGGAFF. In DNA, the CDR3 is TGTGCCAGCAGCACCCAACAGGGGGGTGGAGCTTTCTTT.

The genes are TRBV7-8 and TRBJ1-2; 8 bases are a match to TRBD1. The CDR3 consists of 15 residues. The V gene end was trimmed by 3 bases and the J gene end by 8 bases; junction bases not matched to a gene: 11. Germline V CDR1 and CDR2: SGHVS, FQNEAQ. CDR3 coding DNA: TGTGCCAGCAGCTTCGTAGATCAGGGGGCAGGGGGCTACACCTTC. The encoded protein is CASSFVDQGAGGYTF.

This clone appeared a few times. This CDR3 reads CASRRDRVPYEQYF. CDR3 bases: TGCGCCAGCAGGCGAGACAGGGTCCCCTACGAGCAGTACTTC. The chain has TRBV5-1 and TRBJ2-7, with 7 bases fitting TRBD1. Trimming removed 5 bases from V and 2 bases from J; junction bases left unmatched: 7. This CDR3 is built from 14 residues. Germline loops: CDR1 SGHRS, CDR2 YFSETQ.

The genes are TRBV4-3 and TRBJ1-3; D may be TRBD1 (6 bases). V was cut by 2 bases and J by 1 base, with 9 bases left in between. Germline CDR1 reads LGHNA; CDR2 reads YSLEER. This CDR3 has 15 residues. The CDR3 spells CASSQSRGSGNTIYF. The CDR3 nucleotides are TGCGCCAGCAGCCAATCCAGGGGTTCTGGAAACACCATATATTTT.

This sequence joins TRBV19 and TRBJ1-2, with D hard to call. Between the trimmed V and J ends, which lost 5 bases and 3 bases, there was a span of 10 bases. This CDR3 comprises 13 residues. Germline V gives CDR1 LNHDA, CDR2 SQIVND (reference sequence). The chain's CDR3 is CASSPHFDYGYTF. In DNA, the CDR3 is TGTGCCAGTAGTCCCCATTTTGACTATGGCTACACCTTC.

V and J are TRBV7-2 and TRBJ2-7; 8 nucleotides match TRBD1. CDR3 length: 13 amino acids. Germline CDR1 SGHTA, CDR2 FQGNSA. V lost 5 bases, J lost 6 bases, and 6 bases stayed unmatched. The CDR3 spells CASSPGQGSEQYF. The CDR3 DNA reads TGTGCCAGCAGCCCCGGACAGGGCAGCGAGCAGTACTTC.

In DNA form, the CDR3 reads TGCGCCAGCAGCTTGGGGACTTCTTATGGCTACACCTTC. Encoded protein: CASSLGTSYGYTF. V usage is TRBV5-1 and J usage is TRBJ1-2; the D is unclear. CDR1 is SGHRS, CDR2 YFSETQ, per germline. V lost 0 bases, J lost 5 bases, and 8 bases lay in between. This CDR3 is 13 amino acids long.

CDR3 DNA sequence: TGTGCCATCAGTGGTGTAACGGGAAACACAGATACGCAGTATTTT. It yields the protein CAISGVTGNTDTQYF. The chain has TRBV10-3 and TRBJ2-3, with a tentative D call TRBD2 (5 bases). The CDR3 sequence is 15 residues long. Deletions cut 4 bases from V and 2 bases from J, with 13 bases between. Germline V CDR1 and CDR2: ENHRY, SYGVKD.

The chain carries TRBV27 and TRBJ1-6, with TRBD1 identical over 8 bases. Germline V lookup: CDR1 MNHEY, CDR2 SMNVEV (reference sequence). The CDR3 spans 14 residues. Trimming took 7 bases from V and 9 from J; bases not matched to a gene: 8. CDR3 region: CASTQQGATSPLHF. As DNA, the CDR3 is TGTGCCAGCACCCAGCAGGGGGCGACTTCACCCCTCCACTTT.

The chain links TRBV2 to TRBJ2-5; 10 bases are shared with TRBD2. This CDR3 comprises 12 residues. Germline assignment: CDR1 SNHLY and CDR2 FYNNEI. Trimming at V came to 11 bases and at J to 5 bases, leaving 5 bases not matched to a gene. CDR3 sequence (DNA): TGTGCCGCAAAGCGGGAGGGGGAGACCCAGTACTTC. Translation: CAAKREGETQYF.

V is TRBV6-1 and J is TRBJ2-7; 10 bases align to TRBD2. The J segment lost 6 bases and the V segment lost 5 bases, leaving 10 bases of the junction unmatched. In germline, CDR1 is MNHNS, CDR2 SASEGT. The CDR3 length is 15 residues. The CDR3 sequence: CASSLSAGGPREQYF. The CDR3 coding sequence is TGTGCCAGCAGTTTGTCAGCGGGAGGGCCCCGCGAGCAGTACTTC.

J is TRBJ2-1 and V is TRBV19; perhaps TRBD2 as D (5 bases). Germline V CDR1 and CDR2: LNHDA, SQIVND (reference sequence). Trimming cost V 7 bases and J 0 bases, with 13 bases left between them. The CDR3 length is 15 residues. This chain's CDR3 is CASTFLGSSYNEQFF. CDR3 bases: TGTGCCAGTACCTTTCTGGGGAGCTCCTACAATGAGCAGTTCTTC.

The chain links TRBV5-1 to TRBJ1-6; no clear D. The germline V and J ends were trimmed by 2 bases and 6 bases, with 12 bases remaining between them. Germline values: CDR1 SGHRS, CDR2 YFSETQ. The CDR3 consists of 15 residues. This CDR3 is CASSFRDMGNSPLHF. The DNA for the CDR3 is TGCGCCAGCAGCTTCCGGGATATGGGTAATTCACCCCTCCACTTT.

This clone was observed once. The V call is TRBV7-9, the J call TRBJ2-3; 8 bases fit TRBD1. The germline V gene has CDR1 SEHNR and CDR2 FQNEAQ (reference sequence). CDR3 length: 16 residues. After removal of 5 bases from V and 4 bases from J, the junction contained 11 bases not matched to a gene. DNA for the CDR3: TGTGCCAGCAGCCACCCCCGGACAGGGTATGCAGATACGCAGTATTTT. It codes for CASSHPRTGYADTQYF.

The chain is built from TRBV11-2 and TRBJ1-4; weak D call: TRBD1 (6 bases). V lost 3 bases to trimming and J lost 7 bases, with 15 bases between them. Germline-derived CDR1 and CDR2 are SGHAT and FQNNGV. The CDR3 covers 15 residues. CDR3 loop: CASSLPGGRAEKLFF. CDR3 in DNA: TGTGCCAGCAGCTTGCCCGGGGGGCGGGCTGAAAAACTGTTTTTT.

The CDR3, as DNA: TGCGCCAGCAGCTTGGTCCCACAAGGGGCTGGAAACACCATATATTTT. Amino acids: CASSLVPQGAGNTIYF. The rearrangement joins TRBV5-1 to TRBJ1-3; perhaps TRBD1 as D (5 bases). CDR3 length: 16 residues. V shed 0 bases and J shed 2 bases, with 12 bases lying between them. Germline V gene lookup returns CDR1 SGHRS and CDR2 YFSETQ. Combining the CDR3 with reference TRBV5-1 and TRBJ1-3 gives the whole variable domain KAGVTQTPRYLIKTRGQQVTLSCSPISGHRSVSWYQQTPGQGLQFLFEYFSETQRNKGNFPGRFSGRQFSNSRSEMNVSTLELGDSALYLCASSLVPQGAGNTIYFGEGSWLTVV.

By share, this clone ranks as medium-sized (0.01 to 0.1%). The chain joins TRBV4-2 to TRBJ1-6, with D hard to call. CDR3 length equals 14 residues. The germline V and J ends were trimmed by 0 bases and 7 bases, with 7 bases remaining between them. Germline CDR1 and CDR2: LGHNA and YNFKEQ. The CDR3 is CASSQDVENSPLHF. CDR3 nucleotides: TGTGCCAGCAGCCAAGATGTGGAGAATTCACCCCTCCACTTT.

A single count supports this clone. The V gene is TRBV6-1, the J gene TRBJ1-2; 8 nucleotides line up with TRBD1. J was trimmed by 3 bases and V by 9 bases; bases with no gene match: 12. This CDR3 spans 15 amino acids. CDR1 MNHNS and CDR2 SASEGT come from the germline V gene. CDR3 nucleotides: TGTGCCAGTGCCCTACTGGGACAGGACCACTATGGCTACACCTTC. Encoded protein: CASALLGQDHYGYTF.

This chain connects TRBV6-1 to TRBJ1-5; tentatively, D is TRBD1 (5 bases). This CDR3 has 14 amino acids. Germline V gene lookup returns CDR1 MNHNS and CDR2 SASEGT. V was trimmed by 7 bases and J by 2 bases, leaving 12 bases between them. Here the CDR3 reads CASIRGSGNQPQHF. CDR3 DNA sequence: TGTGCCAGCATTAGGGGTTCGGGCAATCAGCCCCAGCATTTT.

CDR3 region: CASAARPVETQYF. The DNA for the CDR3 is TGTGCCAGTGCCGCGCGTCCCGTAGAGACCCAGTACTTC. This chain connects TRBV7-7 to TRBJ2-5; D is uncertain. V gave up 9 bases and J gave up 4 bases, with 15 bases separating them. The V gene's germline CDR1 is SSHAT and CDR2 FNYEAQ (reference sequence). This CDR3 has 13 residues. Based on the CDR3 plus reference TRBV7-7 and TRBJ2-5, the full variable domain is GAGVSQSPRYKVTKRGQDVTLRCDPISSHATLYWYQQALGQGPEFLTYFNYEAQPDKSGLPSDRFSAERPEGSISTLTIQRTEQRDSAMYRCASAARPVETQYFGPGTRLLVL.

This clone came up a few times. The chain has TRBV18 and TRBJ1-1; TRBD1 matches 11 bases. Per the germline V gene, CDR1 is KGHSH and CDR2 is LQKENI. This CDR3 contains 15 residues. Germline trimming cut 6 bases from V and 6 bases from J; bases unmatched to any gene: 9. For the CDR3, the DNA is TGTGCCAGCTCGCCGGACAGGGGGCACGGCGCTGAAGCTTTCTTT. Amino acid sequence: CASSPDRGHGAEAFF.

This chain uses TRBV5-1 with TRBJ2-7, with TRBD2 identical over 12 bases. This CDR3 is built from 16 residues. V gave up 4 bases and J gave up 5 bases; unmatched junction bases: 10. The V gene's germline CDR1 is SGHRS and CDR2 YFSETQ. The CDR3 reads CASSPTSGSPFHEQYF. The CDR3 bases are TGCGCCAGCAGCCCGACTAGCGGGAGTCCCTTCCACGAGCAGTACTTC.

The chain uses TRBV7-3 and TRBJ2-5; 10 bases line up with TRBD1. Germline V lookup: CDR1 SGHTA, CDR2 FQGTGA. The ends lost 5 bases at V and 3 bases at J; junction bases unmatched: 6. The length of the CDR3 is 15 residues. The CDR3 region is CASSRGTGEEETQYF. CDR3 DNA: TGTGCCAGCAGCCGGGGGACAGGGGAAGAAGAGACCCAGTACTTC. The complete variable domain, with remaining parts taken from reference TRBV7-3 and TRBJ2-5, reads GAGVSQTPSNKVTEKGKYVELRCDPISGHTALYWYRQSLGQGPEFLIYFQGTGAADDSGLPNDRFFAVRPEGSVSTLKIQRTERGDSAVYLCASSRGTGEEETQYFGPGTRLLVL.

This clone is medium-sized by share. The chain couples TRBV2 to TRBJ2-1, with 7 bases fitting TRBD2. The CDR3 totals 13 residues. The trim removed 1 base at V and 12 bases at J, leaving 6 bases unmatched. CDR1 and CDR2 from the germline V gene are SNHLY and FYNNEI. CDR3 sequence (DNA): TGTGCCAGCAGTGAAGGGGGGGGAAGTTGGCAGTTCTTC. It translates to CASSEGGGSWQFF.